This T cell receptor (beta chain) derives from a study of T cell responses to AZD1222 COVID-19 vaccine. Findings and limits, study-wide: Repertoire sampling was restricted to post-peak T cell response timepoints. The span of vaccine-associated CD4 TCRs extended across spike, with dominance at 160-218 and 743-854. The study found Spike-specific TCR breadth and depth rose after two AZD1222 doses. The sample set comprised mostly white British donors with more females, and clonal diversity was possibly underestimated.

Notes on this clone: Its specificity is unknown.

Trimming left V 0 bases short and J 0 bases short, with 13 bases between. This CDR3 comprises 17 residues. The germline V gene encodes CDR1 SGHRS and CDR2 YFSETQ. Produced via immunoSEQ multiplex PCR; TCRdb's table is partial and in-frame only. This table holds 140,000 to 150,000 clones, 80% to 95% found once. The source is an adult in good health. The chain uses TRBV5-1 and TRBJ2-1; no reliable D call. The input for sequencing was peripheral blood, taken on day 0 of MenACWY control vaccination. CDR3 nucleotide sequence: TGCGCCAGCAGCTTGGCTTTAGACCTGATCTCCTACAATGAGCAGTTCTTC. Translated, it gives CASSLALDLISYNEQFF.